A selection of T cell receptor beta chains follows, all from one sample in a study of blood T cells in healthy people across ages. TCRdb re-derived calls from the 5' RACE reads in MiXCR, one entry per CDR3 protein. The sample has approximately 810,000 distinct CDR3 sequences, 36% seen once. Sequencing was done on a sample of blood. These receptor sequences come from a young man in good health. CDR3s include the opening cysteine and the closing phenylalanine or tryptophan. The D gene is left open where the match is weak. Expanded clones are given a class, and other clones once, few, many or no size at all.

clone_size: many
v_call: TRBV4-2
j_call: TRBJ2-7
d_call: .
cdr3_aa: CASSLTTGLSSYEQYF
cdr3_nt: TGTGCCAGCAGCCTCACTACGGGGCTGAGCTCCTACGAGCAGTACTTC

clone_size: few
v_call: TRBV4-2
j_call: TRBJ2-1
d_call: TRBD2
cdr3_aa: CATTPGVAGVFDEQFF
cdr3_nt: TGTGCCACCACCCCGGGGGTAGCGGGGGTTTTCGATGAGCAGTTCTTC

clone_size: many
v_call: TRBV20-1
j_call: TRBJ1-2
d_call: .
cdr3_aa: CSADEGDNYGYTF
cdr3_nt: TGCAGTGCTGACGAAGGAGATAACTATGGCTACACCTTC

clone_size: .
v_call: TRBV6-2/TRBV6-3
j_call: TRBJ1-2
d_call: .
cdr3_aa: CASSYGGVNYGYTF
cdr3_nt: TGTGCCAGCAGTTACGGGGGTGTCAACTATGGCTACACCTTC

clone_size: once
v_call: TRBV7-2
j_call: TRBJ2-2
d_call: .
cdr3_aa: CASSLAGALNTGELFF
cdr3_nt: TGTGCCAGCAGCTTAGCTGGCGCTCTGAACACCGGGGAGCTGTTTTTT

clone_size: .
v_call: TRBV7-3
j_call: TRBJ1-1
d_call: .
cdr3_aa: CASSATGSGEAFF
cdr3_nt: TGTGCCAGCAGCGCCACAGGGTCGGGTGAAGCTTTCTTT

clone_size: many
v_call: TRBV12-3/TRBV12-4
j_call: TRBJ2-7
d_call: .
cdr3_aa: CASSSYNEQYF
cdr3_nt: TGTGCCAGCAGTTCCTACAATGAGCAGTACTTC

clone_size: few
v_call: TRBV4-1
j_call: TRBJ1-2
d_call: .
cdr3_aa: CASSQDWLGPRSYGYTF
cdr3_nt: TGCGCCAGCAGCCAAGATTGGTTGGGGCCTAGAAGCTATGGCTACACCTTC

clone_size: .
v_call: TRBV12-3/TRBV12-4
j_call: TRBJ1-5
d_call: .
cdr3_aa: CASSLFHRPNQPQHF
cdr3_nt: TGTGCCAGCAGTTTATTCCACAGGCCGAATCAGCCCCAGCATTTT

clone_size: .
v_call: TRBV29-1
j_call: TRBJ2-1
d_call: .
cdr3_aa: CSVDRADYNEQFF
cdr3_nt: TGCAGCGTTGATCGGGCGGACTACAATGAGCAGTTCTTC

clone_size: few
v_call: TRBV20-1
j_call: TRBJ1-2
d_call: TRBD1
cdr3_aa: CSAPRGGGLSYGYTF
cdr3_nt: TGCAGTGCCCCCCGGGGAGGGGGCTTAAGCTATGGCTACACCTTC

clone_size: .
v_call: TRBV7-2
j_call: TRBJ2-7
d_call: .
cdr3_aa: CASSLLVGYEQYF
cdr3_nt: TGTGCCAGCAGCTTACTAGTCGGGTACGAGCAGTACTTC

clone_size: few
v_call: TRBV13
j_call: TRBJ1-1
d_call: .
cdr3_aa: CASSQAARTEAFF
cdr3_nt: TGTGCCAGCAGCCAGGCGGCCAGGACTGAAGCTTTCTTT

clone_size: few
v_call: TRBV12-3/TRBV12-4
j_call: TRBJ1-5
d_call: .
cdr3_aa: CASSTHSNQPQHF
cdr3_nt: TGTGCCAGCTCCACCCATAGCAATCAGCCCCAGCATTTT

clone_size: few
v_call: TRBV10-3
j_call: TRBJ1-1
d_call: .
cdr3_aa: CAISEREGNTEAFF
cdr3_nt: TGTGCCATCAGTGAGAGGGAAGGGAACACTGAAGCTTTCTTT

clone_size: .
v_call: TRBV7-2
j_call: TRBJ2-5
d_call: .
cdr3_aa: CASSSTSDSAANEQYF
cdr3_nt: TGTGCCAGCAGCTCCACTTCAGACTCAGCAGCCAATGAGCAGTACTTC

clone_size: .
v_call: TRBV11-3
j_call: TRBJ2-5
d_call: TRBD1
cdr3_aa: CASSLRQGTEQYF
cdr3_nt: TGTGCCAGCAGCTTAAGACAGGGGACTGAGCAGTACTTC

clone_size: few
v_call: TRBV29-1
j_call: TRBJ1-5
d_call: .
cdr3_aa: CSVVGAANQPQHF
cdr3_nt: TGCAGCGTTGTCGGCGCAGCCAATCAGCCCCAGCATTTT

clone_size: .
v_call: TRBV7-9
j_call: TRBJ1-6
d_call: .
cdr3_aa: CASSLSREYSPLHF
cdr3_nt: TGTGCCAGCAGCTTATCCCGGGAGTATTCACCCCTCCACTTT